A single sample is the source of the 19 T cell receptor beta chains below, sequenced in a study of CD8 T cells in ankylosing spondylitis. General observations from the study: A TCR beta motif of roughly eight highly homologous variants seemed to mark ankylosing spondylitis blood.

For these receptors, no antigen is known. One entry per CDR3 protein, called by TCRdb with MiXCR from the 5' RACE reads. The data contain about 390,000 distinct CDR3 sequences, approximately 20% of them singletons. The material sequenced was blood, either unsorted or a sorted T cell fraction (not recorded which). The receptors originated from a male donor with ankylosing spondylitis.

This clonotype showed up just a few times. The chain employs TRBV18 and TRBJ2-7, with a weak D call TRBD2 (6 bases). This CDR3 is 14 amino acids long. Trimming pared 2 bases from V and 7 bases from J, leaving 15 bases between. Germline values: CDR1 KGHSH, CDR2 LQKENI. The CDR3 DNA sequence: TGTGCCAGCTCACCAGGGACTCCGAGTCGGGAGCAGTACTTC. Translation: CASSPGTPSREQYF.

The gene calls are TRBV30 and TRBJ2-3; the D is unclear. V gave up 2 bases and J gave up 2 bases, with 11 bases separating them. From germline, CDR1 is GTSNPN and CDR2 SVGIG (reference sequence). The CDR3 extends over 14 amino acids. CDR3 protein: CAWSSLRNTDTQYF. The CDR3 DNA sequence: TGTGCCTGGAGTTCCCTCAGAAACACAGATACGCAGTATTTT.

The chain combines TRBV28 with TRBJ2-2; D may be TRBD1 (5 bases). V dropped 3 bases and J dropped 6 bases, with 20 bases sitting between them. This CDR3 region has 17 residues. The germline V gene has CDR1 MDHEN and CDR2 SYDVKM. For the CDR3, the DNA is TGTGCCAGCAGTTTCGATAACTTGGACACCCCCGCCGGGGAGCTGTTTTTT. The encoded protein is CASSFDNLDTPAGELFF.

This clonotype was counted many times. The chain recombines TRBV2 with TRBJ2-7; unclear D gene. Looked up from germline, CDR1 is SNHLY and CDR2 is FYNNEI. V was clipped by 7 bases and J by 2 bases, with 12 bases between them. The CDR3 extends over 13 amino acids. The CDR3 reads CASKYFSTYEQYF. DNA of the CDR3: TGTGCCAGCAAATACTTCTCCACCTACGAGCAGTACTTC.

The CDR3: CASRDRVGGLGSSYNEQFF. In DNA form, the CDR3 reads TGTGCCAGCCGCGACCGAGTGGGAGGATTGGGTTCCTCCTACAATGAGCAGTTCTTC. The J gene is TRBJ2-1, the V gene TRBV11-1; tentatively, D is TRBD2 (6 bases). The CDR3 consists of 19 residues. CDR1 is SGHAT, CDR2 FQDESV, per germline (reference sequence). V shed 8 bases and J shed 0 bases, with 26 bases lying between them.

This clonotype has a handful of counts. Sequence at one end of the junction differs from germline and may be a read error. The rearrangement links TRBV12-3 or TRBV12-4 to TRBJ1-1; 7 bases fit TRBD1. This CDR3 spans 14 amino acids. The CDR3 bases are TGTGCCAGCAGTTTTGTTCGTGGACAGGCTGACTGGGGTTTT. Translation: CASSFVRGQADWGF.

The chain employs TRBV24-1 and TRBJ2-3; either TRBD1 or TRBD2 may supply D (5 bases each). Germline V gives CDR1 KGHDR, CDR2 SFDVKD. V was pared by 3 bases and J by 5 bases, with 14 bases between. The CDR3 is 15 residues long. Here the CDR3 reads CATSDLRDRGDTQYF. CDR3 nucleotides: TGTGCCACCAGTGATCTCCGGGACCGTGGAGATACGCAGTATTTT.

This sequence joins TRBV4-1 and TRBJ2-5, with D uncertain. Between the trimmed V and J ends, which lost 0 bases and 7 bases, there was a span of 12 bases. This CDR3 has 14 amino acids. Germline CDR1 MGHRA, CDR2 YSYEKL. CDR3: CASSQDQPSRTQYF. CDR3 nucleotide sequence: TGCGCCAGCAGCCAAGATCAACCCTCGCGGACCCAGTACTTC.

This clonotype was picked up a small number of times. This chain connects TRBV11-3 to TRBJ2-5; D is undetermined. The germline CDR1 and CDR2 sequences are SGHNT and YENEEA. V was shortened by 5 bases and J by 3 bases, with 10 bases between the two germline ends. The CDR3 has 13 residues. The CDR3 bases are TGTGCCAGCAGCAAAAGGTCGAAAGAGACCCAGTACTTC. It translates to CASSKRSKETQYF.

The V gene is TRBV28, the J gene TRBJ1-2; tentative D call: TRBD1 (5 bases). Trimming removed 4 bases from V and 1 base from J, with 7 bases in between. Looked up from germline, CDR1 is MDHEN and CDR2 is SYDVKM. The CDR3 runs to 13 residues. The CDR3 reads CASSSTDNYGYTF. For the CDR3, the DNA is TGTGCCAGCAGTTCGACAGATAACTATGGCTACACCTTC.

In this sample, this clonotype turned up a few times. This chain uses TRBV3-1 with TRBJ2-1; a possible D gene is TRBD2 (5 bases). This CDR3 has 13 residues. The V end lost 4 bases, the J end lost 12 bases, and 16 bases lay between the germline ends. In germline, CDR1 is LGHDT, CDR2 YNNKEL (reference sequence). CDR3: CASSPKASEGQFF. In nucleotides, the CDR3 is TGTGCCAGCAGCCCCAAGGCATCAGAGGGGCAGTTCTTC.

The V gene is TRBV7-2, the J gene TRBJ1-5; D remains unclear. The germline V gene encodes CDR1 SGHTA and CDR2 FQGNSA. Trimming took 0 bases from V and 0 from J, leaving 3 bases between them. The CDR3 consists of 14 residues. This CDR3 is CASSLAYSNQPQHF. The CDR3 nucleotides read TGTGCCAGCAGCTTAGCTTATAGCAATCAGCCCCAGCATTTT. The full variable domain, completed using reference TRBV7-2 and TRBJ1-5, is GAGVSQSPSNKVTEKGKDVELRCDPISGHTALYWYRQSLGQGLEFLIYFQGNSAPDKSGLPSDRFSAERTGGSVSTLTIQRTQQEDSAVYLCASSLAYSNQPQHFGDGTRLSIL.

This sequence joins TRBV15 and TRBJ1-3; D uncertain. Germline V gene data show CDR1 as LNHNV and CDR2 as YYDKDF (reference sequence). This CDR3 has 14 amino acids. V dropped 3 bases and J dropped 5 bases, with 11 bases sitting between them. DNA of the CDR3: TGTGCCACCAGCAGGGGCAGAACAAGAAACACCATATATTTT. Translated: CATSRGRTRNTIYF.

This sequence joins TRBV28 and TRBJ2-7; 12 nucleotides line up with TRBD2. V shed 5 bases, J shed 3 bases, and the junction held 5 bases outside the gene matches. This CDR3 has 15 residues. CDR1 is MDHEN and CDR2 is SYDVKM in the germline V gene. The CDR3 is CASSPRTSGNYEQYF. In DNA form, the CDR3 reads TGTGCCAGCAGTCCCCGGACTAGCGGGAACTACGAGCAGTACTTC.

This clonotype was seen more than once but under ten times. CDR3 amino acids: CASSYSRGSHEQFF. Here the CDR3 DNA reads TGTGCCAGCAGTTACTCGAGAGGGTCGCATGAGCAGTTCTTC. The chain joins TRBV6-2 or TRBV6-3 to TRBJ2-1, with a weak D call TRBD2 (5 bases). The CDR3 length is 14 residues. Germline V gene sequence: CDR1 MNHEY, CDR2 SVGEGT. The V end was cut by 0 bases, the J end by 8 bases, with 11 bases between.

V and J are TRBV20-1 and TRBJ2-1; 9 bases are a match to TRBD2. V was pared by 3 bases and J by 7 bases, with 4 bases of the junction left unmatched. This CDR3 region has 13 residues. CDR1 and CDR2 (germline): DFQATT, SNEGSKA (reference sequence). The CDR3 DNA follows: TGCAGTGCTAGTCCCAGCGGGAGGAATGAGCAGTTCTTC. Protein sequence: CSASPSGRNEQFF.

This clonotype was seen ten or more times. V gene TRBV5-1 combines with J gene TRBJ1-5; 7 bases align to TRBD1. The CDR3 has 13 residues. The V and J ends lost 4 bases and 6 bases, in that order; junction bases with no gene match: 4. Germline values: CDR1 SGHRS, CDR2 YFSETQ. CDR3 region: CASSRQGRQPQHF. The CDR3 DNA follows: TGCGCCAGCAGCAGACAGGGCCGTCAGCCCCAGCATTTT.

The chain is built from TRBV20-1 and TRBJ1-5, with a weak D call TRBD1 (6 bases). Germline loops: CDR1 DFQATT, CDR2 SNEGSKA (reference sequence). The ends were cut back, 7 bases at V and 3 bases at J, with 13 bases in the middle. The CDR3 runs to 13 residues. The CDR3 spells CSVTTGYNQPQHF. CDR3 nucleotide sequence: TGCAGTGTCACGACAGGTTACAATCAGCCCCAGCATTTT.

A few counts support this clonotype. V gene TRBV6-2 or TRBV6-3 combines with J gene TRBJ2-7, with 9 bases aligning to TRBD2. J was trimmed by 3 bases and V by 2 bases; bases with no gene match: 2. Germline values: CDR1 MNHEY, CDR2 SVGEGT. The CDR3 sequence is 14 residues long. Here the CDR3 reads CASSYGGRVYEQYF. CDR3 bases: TGTGCCAGCAGTTACGGCGGGAGGGTCTACGAGCAGTACTTC.